Presented here are 31 T cell receptor beta chains from one specimen sequenced in a study of blood T cell repertoires in COVID-19. Sequencing was performed with immunoSEQ multiplex PCR; in TCRdb, only in-frame clones are kept and a portion is missing. This table has about 300,000 clones, about 90% appearing once. Sequencing was carried out using peripheral blood. These receptors came from a woman aged 25-40 years with COVID-19, enrolled during active disease.

The gene calls are TRBV21-1 and TRBJ1-2. TRBV21-1 represents a pseudogene. The CDR3 has 15 residues. The CDR3 sequence: CASSKRCRFSYGYTF. The CDR3 nucleotides are TGTGCCAGCAGCAAGAGGTGTCGGTTTAGCTATGGCTACACCTTC.

The chain links TRBV6-5 to TRBJ2-7, with 10 positions matching TRBD2. Germline V gene lookup returns CDR1 MNHEY and CDR2 SVGAGI. The V and J ends lost 6 bases and 8 bases, in that order; junction bases with no gene match: 13. This CDR3 is 15 amino acids long. The CDR3: CASSSRLAGSGKQYF. CDR3 in DNA: TGTGCCAGCAGCTCTCGACTAGCGGGCTCCGGGAAGCAGTACTTC.

The J gene is TRBJ1-2, the V gene TRBV6-5, with TRBD1 matching over 8 bases. V was pared by 7 bases and J by 1 base, with 5 bases of the junction left unmatched. CDR1 and CDR2 from the germline V gene are MNHEY and SVGAGI. CDR3 length: 14 residues. In nucleotides, the CDR3 is TGTGCCAGCAACCAGGGGGCTTTTAACTATGGCTACACCTTC. Protein sequence: CASNQGAFNYGYTF.

The rearrangement joins TRBV11-2 to TRBJ1-6; TRBD1 agrees at 9 bases. The germline CDR1 and CDR2 sequences are SGHAT and FQNNGV. The junction had 4 bases not matched to a gene; V was cut back by 5 bases and J by 11 bases. The CDR3 runs 13 residues. The CDR3 DNA follows: TGTGCCAGCAGCATGGACAGGGGAACACCCCTCCACTTT. It translates to CASSMDRGTPLHF.

This sequence joins TRBV6-1 and TRBJ2-5; D possibly corresponds to TRBD2 (5 bases). The germline V and J ends were trimmed by 2 bases and 3 bases, with 10 bases remaining between them. Germline V gives CDR1 MNHNS, CDR2 SASEGT. CDR3 length equals 14 residues. The CDR3 region is CASSESGLEETQYF. Here the CDR3 DNA reads TGTGCCAGCAGTGAATCGGGGTTGGAAGAGACCCAGTACTTC.

In its sample, this clone was seen once. The genes are TRBV11-2 and TRBJ2-5; 15 positions match TRBD2. Per germline, CDR1 SGHAT and CDR2 FQNNGV. Trimming at V came to 5 bases and at J to 4 bases, leaving 8 bases not matched to a gene. There are 17 residues in the CDR3. CDR3 protein: CASSPPGLAGGSETQYF. The CDR3 DNA reads TGTGCCAGCAGCCCCCCCGGACTAGCGGGGGGGTCAGAGACCCAGTACTTC. The whole variable domain, filled in from reference TRBV11-2 and TRBJ2-5, reads EAGVAQSPRYKIIEKRQSVAFWCNPISGHATLYWYQQILGQGPKLLIQFQNNGVVDDSQLPKDRFSAERLKGVDSTLKIQPAKLEDSAVYLCASSPPGLAGGSETQYFGPGTRLLVL.

This clone occurred once. The chain joins TRBV9 to TRBJ1-2; TRBD1 agrees at 7 bases. CDR1 SGDLS and CDR2 YYNGEE come from the germline V gene. This CDR3 has 14 residues. With 3 bases clipped from V and 8 bases from J, the junction kept 10 bases outside the gene matches. The chain's CDR3 is CASSARTGVRGYTF. The CDR3 DNA follows: TGTGCCAGCAGCGCGAGGACAGGCGTGAGGGGCTACACCTTC.

The chain uses TRBV2 and TRBJ1-2; 9 bases match TRBD1. Germline V gives CDR1 SNHLY, CDR2 FYNNEI. J lost 4 bases, V lost 10 bases, and 10 bases had no gene match. The CDR3 extends over 14 amino acids. This CDR3 is CAIVTGQGAYGYTF. The DNA for the CDR3 is TGTGCCATTGTGACGGGACAGGGTGCCTATGGCTACACCTTC.

The chain carries TRBV10-3 and TRBJ2-7; D gene uncertain. The length of the CDR3 is 12 residues. Germline V gene lookup returns CDR1 ENHRY and CDR2 SYGVKD. V dropped 4 bases and J dropped 7 bases, with 11 bases sitting between them. The CDR3 nucleotides are TGTGCCATCAGTGTCATCCCGGGTGAGCAGTACTTC. Translated: CAISVIPGEQYF.

J is TRBJ1-5 and V is TRBV5-1; D is unclear. Deletions cut 4 bases from V and 4 bases from J, with 15 bases between. Germline V gives CDR1 SGHRS, CDR2 YFSETQ. This CDR3 has 15 residues. In nucleotides, the CDR3 is TGCGCCAGCAGCCCCCTCCCCGGGGTGAATCAGCCCCAGCATTTT. Its protein is CASSPLPGVNQPQHF.

This sequence joins TRBV19 and TRBJ1-2; no firm D call. The V end was cut by 4 bases, the J end by 4 bases, with 10 bases between. Germline V gives CDR1 LNHDA, CDR2 SQIVND (reference sequence). This CDR3 comprises 13 residues. CDR3 residues: CASSKTETYGYTF. CDR3 DNA sequence: TGTGCCAGTAGTAAAACAGAAACCTATGGCTACACCTTC.

As DNA, the CDR3 is TGTGCCAGCAGCTTCCCGGGTAGGACCTACGAGCAGTACTTC. Translation: CASSFPGRTYEQYF. The chain has TRBV5-8 and TRBJ2-7; the D is unclear. Deletions cut 2 bases from V and 2 bases from J, with 11 bases between. Looked up from germline, CDR1 is SGHTS and CDR2 is YDEGEE. The length of the CDR3 is 14 residues.

The V call is TRBV7-2, the J call TRBJ2-1; no firm D call. In germline, CDR1 is SGHTA, CDR2 FQGNSA. Trimming took off 4 bases at V and 0 bases at J, with 10 bases between the two ends. The CDR3 extends over 15 amino acids. As DNA, the CDR3 is TGTGCCAGCAGCTCTAGACCTAGCTCCTACAATGAGCAGTTCTTC. Amino acids: CASSSRPSSYNEQFF.

The genes are TRBV20-1 and TRBJ1-2; maybe TRBD1 (6 bases). This CDR3 is built from 10 residues. Germline V gene sequence: CDR1 DFQATT, CDR2 SNEGSKA (reference sequence). V gave up 6 bases and J gave up 13 bases, with 15 bases separating them. The CDR3 coding sequence is TGCAGTGCGCAACACAGGGCCTCCACCTTC. Translation: CSAQHRASTF.

This CDR3 is CASSTGQGGSPLHF. CDR3 DNA sequence: TGTGCCAGCAGCACGGGACAGGGAGGCTCACCCCTCCACTTT. The V gene is TRBV7-9, the J gene TRBJ1-6; 9 nucleotides line up with TRBD1. The germline CDR1 and CDR2 sequences are SEHNR and FQNEAQ (reference sequence). The CDR3 runs to 14 residues. V lost 5 bases and J lost 10; bases outside the gene matches: 6.

This clone has just a few counts. Other DNA sequences from this sample encode an identical CDR3 as well. The rearrangement joins TRBV19 to TRBJ1-5; D remains ambiguous. In germline, CDR1 is LNHDA, CDR2 SQIVND (reference sequence). The CDR3 consists of 12 residues. Trimming pared 6 bases from V and 2 bases from J, leaving 5 bases between. CDR3: CASRGGNQPQHF. In nucleotides, the CDR3 is TGTGCCAGTAGGGGCGGCAATCAGCCCCAGCATTTT.

V usage is TRBV5-1 and J usage is TRBJ1-4; TRBD1 matches 7 bases. This CDR3 contains 14 residues. Germline assignment: CDR1 SGHRS and CDR2 YFSETQ. V lost 1 base to trimming and J lost 8 bases; unmatched junction nucleotides: 5. The CDR3 DNA sequence: TGCGCCAGCAGCTTGTGGCAGGGGGGAGAAAAACTGTTTTTT. Protein sequence: CASSLWQGGEKLFF.

The CDR3 DNA is TGTGCCAGCAGCTCACTCCCGGGAGCTAACTATGGCTACACCTTC. This gives the protein CASSSLPGANYGYTF. The gene calls are TRBV5-5 and TRBJ1-2, with D unresolved. The germline CDR1 and CDR2 sequences are SGHKS and YYEKEE (reference sequence). The V end lost 3 bases, the J end lost 0 bases, and 12 bases lay between the germline ends. This CDR3 has 15 amino acids.

The chain is built from TRBV14 and TRBJ1-1; the D is unclear. CDR1 and CDR2 (germline): SGHDN, FVKESK. Trimming left V 6 bases short and J 2 bases short, with 19 bases between. The CDR3 extends over 16 amino acids. CDR3 bases: TGTGCCAGCAGTCTGGGCCACCGCCCAATTAACACTGAAGCTTTCTTT. It yields the protein CASSLGHRPINTEAFF.

The chain carries TRBV4-1 and TRBJ1-2; D is possibly TRBD1 (6 bases). The CDR3 runs 16 residues. V was pared by 1 base and J by 4 bases, with 16 bases between. From germline, CDR1 is MGHRA and CDR2 YSYEKL. As DNA, the CDR3 is TGCGCCAGCAGCCAAGGGGCAGGCTTCAGGGGCTATGGCTACACCTTC. It encodes CASSQGAGFRGYGYTF.

The chain links TRBV6-5 to TRBJ2-7; D may be TRBD1 (6 bases). The V end was cut by 6 bases, the J end by 2 bases, with 14 bases between. The CDR3 runs 14 residues. In germline, CDR1 is MNHEY, CDR2 SVGAGI. CDR3: CASRTTGSPYEQYF. CDR3 coding DNA: TGTGCCAGCAGAACTACAGGGAGTCCCTACGAGCAGTACTTC.

The V and J genes are TRBV24-1 and TRBJ2-2; TRBD2 aligns across 9 bases. CDR1 is KGHDR, CDR2 SFDVKD, per germline. The length of the CDR3 is 17 residues. After removal of 5 bases from V and 4 bases from J, the junction contained 10 bases not matched to a gene. CDR3 sequence (DNA): TGTGCCACCAGTGGACCGGCGGGGGGGCCGAGCACCGGGGAGCTGTTTTTT. Protein: CATSGPAGGPSTGELFF.

This clone has a handful of counts. The chain combines TRBV11-2 with TRBJ1-1; 9 bases are a match to TRBD1. This CDR3 is built from 16 residues. The germline V gene encodes CDR1 SGHAT and CDR2 FQNNGV. The ends lost 5 bases at V and 5 bases at J; junction bases unmatched: 12. CDR3 region: CASSTGTGRRYTEAFF. CDR3 in DNA: TGTGCCAGCAGCACCGGGACAGGGCGTCGGTATACTGAAGCTTTCTTT.

This clone was found a few times. The chain combines TRBV25-1 with TRBJ1-3; TRBD1 matches 10 bases. Germline V gene lookup returns CDR1 MGHDK and CDR2 SYGVNS. The CDR3 runs 16 residues. Trimming cost V 0 bases and J 2 bases; bases outside gene matches: 1. The CDR3: CASSEYGTGAGNTIYF. The CDR3 coding sequence is TGTGCCAGCAGTGAATATGGGACAGGGGCTGGAAACACCATATATTTT.

The chain links TRBV5-1 to TRBJ2-1; 10 positions match TRBD2. Unmatched junction bases numbered 2, after V lost 0 bases and J lost 2 bases. The CDR3 has 16 residues. Per the germline V gene, CDR1 is SGHRS and CDR2 is YFSETQ. The CDR3 region is CASSLGTSGAYNEQFF. The CDR3, as DNA: TGCGCCAGCAGCTTGGGAACTAGCGGGGCCTACAATGAGCAGTTCTTC.

V and J are TRBV21-1 and TRBJ1-2; TRBD1, the D gene given by the table, was not confirmed from the DNA. TRBV21-1 is a pseudogene locus. The CDR3 is made up of 14 amino acids. CDR3 nucleotides: TGTGCCAGCAGCAAGAGACAGTATAACTATGGCTACACCTTC. It codes for CASSKRQYNYGYTF.

The chain carries TRBV7-8 and TRBJ1-6, with a possible D match to TRBD1 (5 bases). Germline lookup yields CDR1 SGHVS and CDR2 FQNEAQ. The CDR3 sequence is 18 residues long. Trimming stripped 1 base from V and 7 bases from J, with 20 bases between. CDR3 DNA: TGTGCCAGCAGCTTAGTTGGCGACAGCAGCTACAACAATTCACCCCTCCACTTT. Protein: CASSLVGDSSYNNSPLHF.

The rearrangement links TRBV28 to TRBJ1-5; no reliable D call. CDR3 length: 14 amino acids. Trimming took off 8 bases at V and 3 bases at J, with 14 bases between the two ends. Germline V gene sequence: CDR1 MDHEN, CDR2 SYDVKM. The CDR3 DNA sequence: TGTGCCAGCCTCGGGGTCGGTTTCAATCAGCCCCAGCATTTT. It encodes CASLGVGFNQPQHF.

CDR3 amino acids: CASSQDLGTTYQETQYF. CDR3 sequence (DNA): TGTGCCAGCAGCCAAGACCTCGGGACTACGTACCAAGAGACCCAGTACTTC. The chain links TRBV3-1 (or the pseudogene TRBV3-2) to TRBJ2-5; 7 nucleotides agree with TRBD2. With 0 bases clipped from V and 0 bases from J, the junction kept 7 bases outside the gene matches. The germline V gene encodes CDR1 LGHDT and CDR2 YNNKEL (reference sequence). The length of the CDR3 is 17 residues.

The V and J genes are TRBV2 and TRBJ1-2; possible D gene TRBD1, 6 bases. The V and J ends lost 3 bases and 4 bases respectively, with 9 bases between them. The CDR3 spans 13 residues. The V gene's germline CDR1 is SNHLY and CDR2 FYNNEI. The CDR3 is CASSETGSYGYTF. CDR3 in DNA: TGTGCCAGCAGTGAGACAGGCTCCTATGGCTACACCTTC.

The V gene is TRBV18, the J gene TRBJ2-7, with 8 bases matching TRBD1. V shed 6 bases, J shed 2 bases, and the junction held 9 bases outside the gene matches. This CDR3 comprises 15 residues. Germline CDR1 is KGHSH and CDR2 is LQKENI. CDR3 sequence: CASSFGQGRTYEQYF. The DNA for the CDR3 is TGTGCCAGCTCCTTCGGACAGGGCCGGACCTACGAGCAGTACTTC. Filled out from reference TRBV18 and TRBJ2-7, the complete variable domain reads NAGVMQNPRHLVRRRGQEARLRCSPMKGHSHVYWYRQLPEEGLKFMVYLQKENIIDESGMPKERFSAEFPKEGPSILRIQQVVRGDSAAYFCASSFGQGRTYEQYFGPGTRLTVT.